The 31 T cell receptor beta chains in this list originate from one sample, sequenced in a study of HIV-infected children after antiretroviral therapy interruption. The TCR library was built from RNA with a 3' RACE protocol and unique molecular identifiers. MiXCR was run by TCRdb on the 3' RACE reads, yielding one entry per CDR3 protein. The sample lists about 50,000 distinct CDR3 sequences; 4.3% were seen once. Treatment here: PENTA 11 planned treatment interruption arm or continuous ART arm. Sequenced here: CD45RA+ CD4+ T cells from PBMCs, pooled from several time points, sampled from a donor given antiretroviral therapy, either interrupted or continuous. The sample's subset: naive CD4+ CD45RA+ CD45RO- T cells. The receptors derive from a pool of human donors with HIV.

The sample holds many counts of this clonotype. The chain joins TRBV28 to TRBJ2-6; D unresolved. The germline gives CDR1 MDHEN, CDR2 SYDVKM. Trimming left V 6 bases short and J 4 bases short, with 16 bases between. The CDR3 consists of 16 residues. CDR3 bases: TGTGCCAGCAGAGGGATCCCCCTCGCGGGGGCCAACGTCCTGACTTTC. Its translation: CASRGIPLAGANVLTF.

The chain carries TRBV12-3 or TRBV12-4 and TRBJ1-2, with 8 bases that match TRBD1. The trim removed 6 bases at V and 3 bases at J, leaving 3 bases unmatched. CDR3 length: 13 residues. The DNA of the CDR3 is TGTGCCAGCAGATCGGGACAGGACTATGGCTACACCTTC. It translates to CASRSGQDYGYTF.

This clonotype came up many times. The chain links TRBV20-1 to TRBJ1-1; 8 bases are a match to TRBD1. The germline gives CDR1 DFQATT, CDR2 SNEGSKA (reference sequence). The CDR3 extends over 14 amino acids. Trimming took 6 bases from V and 0 from J; bases not matched to a gene: 6. This chain's CDR3 is CSANRGAMNTEAFF. The CDR3 DNA follows: TGCAGTGCGAACAGGGGGGCCATGAACACTGAAGCTTTCTTT.

This clonotype was seen repeatedly, ten times or more. One end of the junction does not line up with germline, which may come from a read error. V gene TRBV6-6 combines with J gene TRBJ2-5; 7 nucleotides match TRBD2. Germline CDR1 MNHNY, CDR2 SVGAGI (reference sequence). CDR3 length: 14 amino acids. CDR3 sequence: CASSDGGIQDTQYF. The CDR3 nucleotides are TGTGCCAGCAGTGACGGGGGGATCCAAGACACCCAGTACTTT.

A few counts support this clonotype. This chain uses TRBV12-3 or TRBV12-4 with TRBJ2-1, with D unclear. V lost 3 bases to trimming and J lost 5 bases, with 8 bases between them. The CDR3 length is 13 residues. This chain's CDR3 is CASSLDNNNEQFF. The CDR3 nucleotides are TGTGCCAGCAGTTTGGATAACAACAATGAGCAGTTCTTC.

The chain recombines TRBV23-1 with TRBJ1-1; D is unclear. TRBV23-1 is an ORF, with its function uncertain. The CDR3 length is 12 residues. Trimming left V 4 bases short and J 0 bases short, with 3 bases between. CDR3 residues: CASSRVNTEAFF. The CDR3 coding sequence is TGCGCCAGCAGTCGTGTGAACACTGAAGCTTTCTTT.

Ten or more counts support this clonotype. The chain couples TRBV28 to TRBJ2-1; 11 bases match TRBD2. The V gene's germline CDR1 is MDHEN and CDR2 SYDVKM. The ends lost 2 bases at V and 3 bases at J; junction bases unmatched: 9. The CDR3 extends over 18 amino acids. CDR3 sequence reads: CASSLRPSLAGGYNEQFF. The DNA of the CDR3 is TGTGCCAGCAGTTTAAGGCCGAGTCTAGCGGGGGGCTACAATGAGCAGTTCTTC.

In this sample, this clonotype turned up many times. The V call is TRBV5-1, the J call TRBJ2-2; TRBD1 is a possible D gene (7 bases). The CDR3 extends over 18 amino acids. Trimming cost V 4 bases and J 2 bases, with 21 bases left between them. CDR1 is SGHRS and CDR2 is YFSETQ in the germline V gene. The CDR3 region is CASSKRMEGAKNTGELFF. CDR3 DNA sequence: TGCGCCAGCAGCAAGAGAATGGAGGGGGCGAAAAACACCGGGGAGCTGTTTTTT.

Ten or more counts support this clonotype. This chain joins TRBV28 and TRBJ2-5; TRBD1 might be the D (5 bases). CDR3 length: 11 residues. Trimming cost V 10 bases and J 9 bases, with 15 bases left between them. The germline CDR1 and CDR2 sequences are MDHEN and SYDVKM. CDR3 DNA sequence: TGTGCCACCACCGGCGTAGGGGCCCAGTACTTC. Translating it yields CATTGVGAQYF.

This clonotype occurred many times. The J gene is TRBJ2-1, the V gene TRBV24-1; 7 nucleotides agree with TRBD1. The junction had 19 bases not matched to a gene; V was cut back by 1 base and J by 5 bases. From germline, CDR1 is KGHDR and CDR2 SFDVKD. The CDR3 loop spans 20 amino acids. The CDR3: CATSDFTSRGLGAVNNEQFF. The CDR3 DNA is TGTGCCACCAGTGATTTTACGTCAAGGGGGCTCGGAGCGGTCAACAATGAGCAGTTCTTC.

The chain combines TRBV2 with TRBJ2-5; a weak D match, TRBD1 (5 bases). The CDR3 covers 13 residues. CDR1 is SNHLY and CDR2 is FYNNEI in the germline V gene. V was clipped by 2 bases and J by 5 bases, with 9 bases between them. CDR3 sequence: CASSEQGFETQYF. DNA of the CDR3: TGTGCCAGCAGTGAACAGGGTTTCGAGACCCAGTACTTC.

This clonotype was observed at least ten times. V gene TRBV5-1 combines with J gene TRBJ1-1; 10 bases line up with TRBD1. This CDR3 comprises 15 residues. Looked up from germline, CDR1 is SGHRS and CDR2 is YFSETQ. J gave up 7 bases and V 0 bases, and 6 bases lay outside the gene matches. DNA for the CDR3: TGCGCCAGCAGCTTGGCCGGGACAGGGGCTGTTGAAGCTTTCTTT. This gives the protein CASSLAGTGAVEAFF.

This clonotype was counted ten times or more. The chain uses TRBV6-6 and TRBJ1-1; D ambiguous. The CDR3 consists of 14 residues. Trimming cost V 7 bases and J 4 bases, with 16 bases left between them. In germline, CDR1 is MNHNY, CDR2 SVGAGI (reference sequence). CDR3 nucleotide sequence: TGTGCCAGCATTATCCCCTCGGGTGGCACTGAAGCTTTCTTT. This codes for CASIIPSGGTEAFF.

This clonotype was observed many times. The V call is TRBV20-1, the J call TRBJ2-3, with D perhaps matching TRBD2 (6 bases). CDR1 is DFQATT, CDR2 SNEGSKA, per germline (reference sequence). Trimming took off 5 bases at V and 0 bases at J, with 12 bases between the two ends. The CDR3 is 14 amino acids. The CDR3: CSAPLAFSTDTQYF. CDR3 bases: TGCAGTGCTCCTCTAGCGTTTAGCACAGATACGCAGTATTTT.

This chain joins TRBV5-1 and TRBJ1-1; no clear D. The length of the CDR3 is 13 residues. Germline lookup yields CDR1 SGHRS and CDR2 YFSETQ. Trimming removed 2 bases from V and 1 base from J, with 6 bases in between. CDR3 residues: CASSLEGNTEAFF. The CDR3 DNA sequence: TGCGCCAGCAGCTTAGAAGGGAACACTGAAGCTTTCTTT.

This clonotype was counted between two and nine times. The rearrangement uses TRBV12-3 or TRBV12-4 and TRBJ1-2; D gene unclear. Between the trimmed V and J ends, which lost 6 bases and 2 bases, there was a span of 16 bases. The CDR3 has 15 amino acids. The CDR3 bases are TGTGCCAGCAGCGCCGGCGCGTCACCGAACTATGGCTACACCTTC. Its protein is CASSAGASPNYGYTF.

This clonotype showed up just a few times. The chain combines TRBV11-3 with TRBJ2-1; no firm D call. Germline-derived CDR1 and CDR2 are SGHNT and YENEEA. The V end was cut by 4 bases, the J end by 6 bases, with 4 bases between. The CDR3 runs 11 residues. The CDR3: CASSSSNEQFF. CDR3 nucleotide sequence: TGTGCCAGCAGCTCGTCCAATGAGCAGTTCTTC.

This clonotype has a count of ten or more. For the CDR3, the DNA is TGTGCCAGCAGTCCCCCGGGGGAGCGGGGGGGTGTAAATGAGCAGTTCTTC. Amino acid sequence: CASSPPGERGGVNEQFF. The chain employs TRBV12-3 or TRBV12-4 and TRBJ2-1; 10 nucleotides align to TRBD2. This CDR3 has 17 amino acids. J gave up 7 bases and V 5 bases, and 14 bases lay outside the gene matches.

This clonotype was observed many times. J is TRBJ2-3 and V is TRBV18; D might be TRBD1 (5 bases). V lost 4 bases, J lost 1 base, and 15 bases lay in between. Germline CDR1 is KGHSH and CDR2 is LQKENI. The CDR3 is 16 residues long. CDR3 protein: CASSLSGAGGTDTQYF. The CDR3 DNA reads as TGTGCCAGCTCACTCAGTGGGGCTGGGGGCACAGATACGCAGTATTTT.

V gene TRBV23-1 combines with J gene TRBJ1-1, with 11 bases lining up with TRBD1. TRBV23-1 has ORF status, its function being uncertain. The CDR3 contains 19 residues. V shed 6 bases, J shed 6 bases, and the junction held 21 bases outside the gene matches. The CDR3 nucleotides read TGCGCCAGCAGCCAAAGGGCCCTGGGTGGACAGGGGGCAGTAGCTGAAGCTTTCTTT. It yields the protein CASSQRALGGQGAVAEAFF.

This clonotype came up many times. The chain joins TRBV28 to TRBJ1-3; D is undetermined. Trimming shortened V by 5 bases and J by 0 bases, and 17 bases separated the two germline ends. Germline V gene lookup returns CDR1 MDHEN and CDR2 SYDVKM. This CDR3 comprises 17 residues. The CDR3 protein is CASSTPRPMSSGNTIYF. In nucleotides, the CDR3 is TGTGCCAGCAGTACCCCTCGGCCAATGAGCTCTGGAAACACCATATATTTT.

There are many counts of this clonotype. The chain employs TRBV27 and TRBJ2-1, with 9 bases matching TRBD1. The CDR3 extends over 16 amino acids. Germline V gene lookup returns CDR1 MNHEY and CDR2 SMNVEV (reference sequence). The junction had 9 bases not matched to a gene; V was cut back by 6 bases and J by 3 bases. The CDR3 nucleotides read TGTGCCAGCAGACATCCGGGACAGGGATTCTACAATGAGCAGTTCTTC. Translation gives CASRHPGQGFYNEQFF.

In its sample, this clonotype was seen many times. DNA of the CDR3: TGCGCCAGCAGCTTGGGTCCCCCAAACAATGAGCAGTTCTTC. Residues: CASSLGPPNNEQFF. This sequence joins TRBV5-1 and TRBJ2-1, with D hard to call. Trimming removed 0 bases from V and 5 bases from J, with 9 bases in between. Germline loops: CDR1 SGHRS, CDR2 YFSETQ. The CDR3 has 14 residues. The whole variable domain, remainder taken from reference TRBV5-1 and TRBJ2-1, is KAGVTQTPRYLIKTRGQQVTLSCSPISGHRSVSWYQQTPGQGLQFLFEYFSETQRNKGNFPGRFSGRQFSNSRSEMNVSTLELGDSALYLCASSLGPPNNEQFFGPGTRLTVL.

This clonotype was observed many times. This sequence joins TRBV3-1 and TRBJ1-5, with 10 nucleotides matching TRBD1. Germline lookup yields CDR1 LGHDT and CDR2 YNNKEL (reference sequence). This CDR3 region has 14 residues. V was clipped by 5 bases and J by 7 bases; unmatched bases: 5. The CDR3 here is CASSNGQGGQPQHF. The CDR3 DNA reads as TGTGCCAGCAGCAATGGACAGGGGGGCCAGCCCCAGCATTTT.

In its sample, this clonotype was seen many times. This chain uses TRBV4-1 with TRBJ1-2, with TRBD1 identical over 7 bases. With 1 base clipped from V and 5 bases from J, the junction kept 7 bases outside the gene matches. Germline CDR1 is MGHRA and CDR2 is YSYEKL. There are 15 residues in the CDR3. CDR3 region: CASSQGRQGTYGYTF. CDR3 in DNA: TGCGCCAGCAGCCAAGGTCGACAGGGAACATATGGCTACACCTTC.

Many counts were recorded for this clonotype. The gene calls are TRBV7-6 and TRBJ1-1; no definite D call. CDR3 size: 14 residues. CDR1 is SGHVS, CDR2 FNYEAQ, per germline. Trimming pared 1 base from V and 4 bases from J, leaving 10 bases between. The CDR3 loop reads CASSLVEEGTEAFF. The CDR3 DNA is TGTGCCAGCAGCTTAGTAGAGGAGGGCACTGAAGCTTTCTTT.

At least ten counts were recorded for this clonotype. The J gene is TRBJ1-1, the V gene TRBV7-3; D uncertain. The CDR3 has 14 amino acids. The V gene's germline CDR1 is SGHTA and CDR2 FQGTGA. Trimming took 3 bases from V and 1 from J, leaving 9 bases between them. The CDR3 here is CASSFFNQNTEAFF. CDR3 nucleotide sequence: TGTGCCAGCAGCTTCTTCAATCAGAACACTGAAGCTTTCTTT.

This clonotype was picked up many times. This chain connects TRBV5-1 to TRBJ1-3, with a tentative D call TRBD1 (6 bases). The V end was cut by 2 bases, the J end by 2 bases, with 11 bases between. CDR1 and CDR2 from the germline V gene are SGHRS and YFSETQ. CDR3 size: 15 residues. This chain's CDR3 is CASSFQGGTGNTIYF. The CDR3, as DNA: TGCGCCAGCAGCTTCCAAGGGGGTACTGGAAACACCATATATTTT.

This clonotype was recorded many times. This chain joins TRBV20-1 and TRBJ1-4; possible D gene TRBD1, 6 bases. The CDR3 has 13 amino acids. Trimming stripped 5 bases from V and 8 bases from J, with 15 bases between. Germline V gene lookup returns CDR1 DFQATT and CDR2 SNEGSKA (reference sequence). The CDR3 loop reads CSAPREGDEKLFF. CDR3 in DNA: TGCAGTGCTCCCCGAGAGGGGGACGAAAAACTGTTTTTT.

This chain uses TRBV7-9 with TRBJ2-1; D gene ambiguous. The CDR3 runs to 14 residues. The germline V and J ends were trimmed by 9 bases and 0 bases, with 12 bases remaining between them. CDR1 and CDR2 (germline): SEHNR, FQNEAQ (reference sequence). The CDR3 here is CASRVHSSYNEQFF. CDR3 in DNA: TGTGCCAGTAGGGTCCATAGCTCCTACAATGAGCAGTTCTTC.

This clonotype has a count of ten or more. The chain is built from TRBV5-4 and TRBJ1-1, with TRBD1 as a possible D gene (6 bases). Germline CDR1 SGHNT, CDR2 YYREEE (reference sequence). The CDR3 is made up of 13 amino acids. Trimming took off 1 base at V and 6 bases at J, with 10 bases between the two ends. CDR3 protein: CASSLTGTSEAFF. CDR3 DNA: TGTGCCAGCAGCTTGACAGGGACGTCTGAAGCTTTCTTT.